This TCR beta chain was documented in a study of T-cell memory formation after mild COVID-19. Study as a whole: The two donors had largely donor-specific TCR clusters. Whole-study results and caveats: Second-wave clones with a day 37 peak had unconfirmed SARS-CoV-2 specificity. Mainly in CM and EM were contracting CD4+ clones; CD8+ were in EMRA. A balance of CD4 and CD8 characterized clones contracting day 15 to 85, whereas later expanders leaned CD4+.

The CDR3 has 14 residues. Trimming pared 7 bases from V and 10 bases from J, leaving 17 bases between. The germline gives CDR1 SNHLY, CDR2 FYNNEI. Worth noting for this clonotype: What it binds is unknown.

One entry per CDR3 protein, called by TCRdb with MiXCR from the 5' RACE reads. The sample has about 200,000 distinct CDR3 sequences; 7.5% to 10% are singletons. The chain carries TRBV2 and TRBJ1-6, with D hard to call. This sequence originates from a man between 18 and 35 years old who had mild COVID-19 (a few samples of this study predate the infection). Cell type and time point are not known. Sequencing was performed on PBMCs or a T cell subset sorted from them (not recorded which). CDR3 sequence (DNA): TGTGCCAGCATTTGGGAGGGTCGGGGATCACCCCTCCACTTT. It translates to CASIWEGRGSPLHF.